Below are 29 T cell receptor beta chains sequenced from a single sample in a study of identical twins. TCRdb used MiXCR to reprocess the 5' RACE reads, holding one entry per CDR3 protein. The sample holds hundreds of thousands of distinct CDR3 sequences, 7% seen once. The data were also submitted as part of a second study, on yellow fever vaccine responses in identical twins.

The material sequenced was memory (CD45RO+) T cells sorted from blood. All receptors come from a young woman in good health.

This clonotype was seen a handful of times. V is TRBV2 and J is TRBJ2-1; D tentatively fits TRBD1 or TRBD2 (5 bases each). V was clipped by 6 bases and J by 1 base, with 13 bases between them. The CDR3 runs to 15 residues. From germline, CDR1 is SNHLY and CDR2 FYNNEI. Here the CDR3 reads CASRGVAVSYNEQFF. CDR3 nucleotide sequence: TGTGCCAGCAGGGGGGTGGCTGTGTCCTACAATGAGCAGTTCTTC.

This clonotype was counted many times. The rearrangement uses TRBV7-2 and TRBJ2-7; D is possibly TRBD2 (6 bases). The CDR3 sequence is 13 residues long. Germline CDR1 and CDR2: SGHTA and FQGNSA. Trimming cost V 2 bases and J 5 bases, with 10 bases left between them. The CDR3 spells CASSLLGLDEQYF. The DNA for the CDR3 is TGTGCCAGCAGCTTACTGGGACTCGACGAGCAGTACTTC.

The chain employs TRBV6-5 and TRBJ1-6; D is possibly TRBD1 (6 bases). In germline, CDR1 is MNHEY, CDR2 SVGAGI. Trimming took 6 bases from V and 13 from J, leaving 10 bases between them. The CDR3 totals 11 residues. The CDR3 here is CASRKQGPLHF. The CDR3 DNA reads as TGTGCCAGCAGGAAACAGGGCCCCCTCCACTTT.

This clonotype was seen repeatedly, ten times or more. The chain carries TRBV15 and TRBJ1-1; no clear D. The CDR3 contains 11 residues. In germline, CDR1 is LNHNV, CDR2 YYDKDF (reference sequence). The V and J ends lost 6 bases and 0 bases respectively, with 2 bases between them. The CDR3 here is CATSLNTEAFF. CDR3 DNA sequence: TGTGCCACCAGTCTGAACACTGAAGCTTTCTTT.

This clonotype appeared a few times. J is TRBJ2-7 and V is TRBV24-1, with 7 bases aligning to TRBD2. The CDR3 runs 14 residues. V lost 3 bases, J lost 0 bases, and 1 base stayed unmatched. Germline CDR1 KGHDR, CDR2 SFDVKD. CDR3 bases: TGTGCCACCAGTGATGCTAGCGGCTCCTACGAGCAGTACTTC. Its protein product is CATSDASGSYEQYF.

The CDR3 DNA follows: TGTGCCAGCAGCTTCCGACTAGCGGCTAGCACAGATACGCAGTATTTT. Translated, it gives CASSFRLAASTDTQYF. V gene TRBV5-4 combines with J gene TRBJ2-3; 9 bases are shared with TRBD2. This CDR3 has 16 residues. Germline CDR1 reads SGHNT; CDR2 reads YYREEE (reference sequence). V shed 2 bases, J shed 0 bases, and the junction held 4 bases outside the gene matches. Drawing the rest from reference TRBV5-4 and TRBJ2-3, the complete variable domain is ETGVTQSPTHLIKTRGQQVTLRCSSQSGHNTVSWYQQALGQGPQFIFQYYREEENGRGNFPPRFSGLQFPNYSSELNVNALELDDSALYLCASSFRLAASTDTQYFGPGTRLTVL.

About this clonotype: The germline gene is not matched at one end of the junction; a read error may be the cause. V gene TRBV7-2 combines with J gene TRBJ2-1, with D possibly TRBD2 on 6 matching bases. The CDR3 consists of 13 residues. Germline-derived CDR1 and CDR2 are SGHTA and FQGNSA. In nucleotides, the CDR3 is TGTGCCAGCAGCCGCTCCTATGGAGGGCGGGTGGATTTC. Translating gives CASSRSYGGRVDF.

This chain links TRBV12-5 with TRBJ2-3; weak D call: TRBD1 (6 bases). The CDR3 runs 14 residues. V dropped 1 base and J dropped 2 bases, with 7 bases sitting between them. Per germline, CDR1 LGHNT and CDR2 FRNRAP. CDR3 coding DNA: TGTGCTAGTGGTTTGGGACAGGCCACAGATACGCAGTATTTT. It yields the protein CASGLGQATDTQYF.

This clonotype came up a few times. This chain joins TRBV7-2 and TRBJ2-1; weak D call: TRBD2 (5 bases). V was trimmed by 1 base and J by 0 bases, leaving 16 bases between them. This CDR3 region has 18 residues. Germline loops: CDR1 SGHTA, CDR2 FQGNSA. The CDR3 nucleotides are TGTGCCAGCAGCTTAGGGGGAGCCCTTGAGGACTCCTACAATGAGCAGTTCTTC. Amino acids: CASSLGGALEDSYNEQFF.

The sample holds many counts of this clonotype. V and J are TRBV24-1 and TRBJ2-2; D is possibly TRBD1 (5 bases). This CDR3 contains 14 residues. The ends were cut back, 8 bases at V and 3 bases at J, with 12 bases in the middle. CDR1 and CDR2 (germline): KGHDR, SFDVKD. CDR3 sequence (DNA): TGTGCCACCAATGGCAGGGTGGACACCGGGGAGCTGTTTTTT. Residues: CATNGRVDTGELFF.

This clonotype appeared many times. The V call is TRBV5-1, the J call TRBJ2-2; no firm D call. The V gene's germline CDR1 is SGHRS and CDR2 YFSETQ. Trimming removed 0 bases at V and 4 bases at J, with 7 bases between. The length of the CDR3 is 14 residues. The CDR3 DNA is TGCGCCAGCAGCTTGGGGGAACGCACCGGGGAGCTGTTTTTT. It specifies CASSLGERTGELFF.

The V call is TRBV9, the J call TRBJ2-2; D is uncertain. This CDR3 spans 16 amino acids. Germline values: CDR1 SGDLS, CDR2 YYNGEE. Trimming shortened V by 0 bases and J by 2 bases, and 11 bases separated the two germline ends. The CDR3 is CASSVGAEQNTGELFF. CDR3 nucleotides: TGTGCCAGCAGCGTAGGGGCGGAACAAAACACCGGGGAGCTGTTTTTT.

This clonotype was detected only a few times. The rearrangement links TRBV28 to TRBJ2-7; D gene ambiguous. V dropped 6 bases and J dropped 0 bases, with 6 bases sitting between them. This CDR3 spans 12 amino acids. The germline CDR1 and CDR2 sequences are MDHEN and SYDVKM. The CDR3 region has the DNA TGTGCCAGCAGGCGGACCTCCTACGAGCAGTACTTC. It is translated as CASRRTSYEQYF.

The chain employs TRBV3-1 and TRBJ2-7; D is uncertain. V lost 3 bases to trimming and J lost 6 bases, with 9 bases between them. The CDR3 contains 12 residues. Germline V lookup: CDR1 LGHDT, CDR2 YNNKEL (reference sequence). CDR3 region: CASSHSGTEQYV. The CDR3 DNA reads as TGTGCCAGCAGCCATTCCGGAACCGAGCAGTACGTC.

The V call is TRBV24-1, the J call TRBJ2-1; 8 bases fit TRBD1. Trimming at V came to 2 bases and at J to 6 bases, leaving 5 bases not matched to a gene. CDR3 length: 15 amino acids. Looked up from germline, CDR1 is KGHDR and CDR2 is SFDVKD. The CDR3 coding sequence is TGTGCCACCAGTGATTACGCGACAGGGGTCAATGAGCAGTTCTTC. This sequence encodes CATSDYATGVNEQFF.

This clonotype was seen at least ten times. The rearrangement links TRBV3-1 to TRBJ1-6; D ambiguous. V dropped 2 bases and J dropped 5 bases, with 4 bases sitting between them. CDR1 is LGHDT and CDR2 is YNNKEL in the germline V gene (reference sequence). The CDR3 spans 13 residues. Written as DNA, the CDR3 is TGTGCCAGCAGCCAAACAGATAATTCACCCCTCCACTTT. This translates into CASSQTDNSPLHF.

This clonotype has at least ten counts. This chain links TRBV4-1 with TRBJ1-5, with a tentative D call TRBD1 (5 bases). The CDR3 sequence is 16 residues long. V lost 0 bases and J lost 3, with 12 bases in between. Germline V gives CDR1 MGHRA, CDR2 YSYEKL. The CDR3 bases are TGCGCCAGCAGCCAAGACGGGAAGGGGAACAATCAGCCCCAGCATTTT. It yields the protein CASSQDGKGNNQPQHF.

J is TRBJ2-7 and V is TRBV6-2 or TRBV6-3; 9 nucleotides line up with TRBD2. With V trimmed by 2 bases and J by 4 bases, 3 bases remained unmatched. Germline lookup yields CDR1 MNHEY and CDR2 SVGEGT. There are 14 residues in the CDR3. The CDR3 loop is CASSYAGGRYEQYV. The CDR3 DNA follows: TGTGCCAGCAGTTACGCGGGGGGGCGGTACGAGCAGTACGTC.

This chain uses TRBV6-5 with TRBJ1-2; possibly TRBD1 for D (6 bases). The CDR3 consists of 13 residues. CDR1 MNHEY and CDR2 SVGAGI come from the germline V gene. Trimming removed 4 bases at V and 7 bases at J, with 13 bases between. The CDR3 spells CASSSLTGSGYTF. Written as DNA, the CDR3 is TGTGCCAGCAGTTCCCTCACAGGGTCTGGCTACACCTTC.

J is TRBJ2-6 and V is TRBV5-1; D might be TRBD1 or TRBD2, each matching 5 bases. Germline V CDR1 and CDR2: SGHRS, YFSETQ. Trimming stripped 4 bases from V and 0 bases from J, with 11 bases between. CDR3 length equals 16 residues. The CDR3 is CASSGDGSSGANVLTF. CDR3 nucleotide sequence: TGCGCCAGCAGCGGGGACGGAAGCTCTGGGGCCAACGTCCTGACTTTC. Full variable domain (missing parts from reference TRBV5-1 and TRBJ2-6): KAGVTQTPRYLIKTRGQQVTLSCSPISGHRSVSWYQQTPGQGLQFLFEYFSETQRNKGNFPGRFSGRQFSNSRSEMNVSTLELGDSALYLCASSGDGSSGANVLTFGAGSRLTVL.

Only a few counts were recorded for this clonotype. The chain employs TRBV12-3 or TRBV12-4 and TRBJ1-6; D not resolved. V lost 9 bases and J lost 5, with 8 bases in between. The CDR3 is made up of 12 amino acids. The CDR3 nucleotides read TGTGCCAGTCGACGGGATAATTCACCCCTCCACTTT. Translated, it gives CASRRDNSPLHF.

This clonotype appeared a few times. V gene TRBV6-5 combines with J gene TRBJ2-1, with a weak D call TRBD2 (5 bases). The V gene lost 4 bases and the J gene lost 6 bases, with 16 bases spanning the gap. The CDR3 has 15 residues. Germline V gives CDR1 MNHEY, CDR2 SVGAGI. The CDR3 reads CASSLRGPRFNEQFF. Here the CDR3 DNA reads TGTGCCAGCAGTTTGCGAGGGCCTAGGTTCAATGAGCAGTTCTTC.

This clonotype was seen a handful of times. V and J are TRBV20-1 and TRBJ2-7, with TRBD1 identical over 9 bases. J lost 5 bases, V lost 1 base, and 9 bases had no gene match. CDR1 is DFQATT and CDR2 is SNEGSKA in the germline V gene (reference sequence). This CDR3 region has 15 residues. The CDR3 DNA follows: TGCAGTGCTAGAGTGTTGGGACAGGGTTGGAACGAGCAGTACTTC. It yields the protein CSARVLGQGWNEQYF.

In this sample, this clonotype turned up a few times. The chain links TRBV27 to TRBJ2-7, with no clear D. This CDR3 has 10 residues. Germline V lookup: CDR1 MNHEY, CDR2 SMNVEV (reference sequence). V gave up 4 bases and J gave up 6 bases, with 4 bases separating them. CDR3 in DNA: TGTGCCAGCAGTTATCGCGAGCAGTACGTC. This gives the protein CASSYREQYV.

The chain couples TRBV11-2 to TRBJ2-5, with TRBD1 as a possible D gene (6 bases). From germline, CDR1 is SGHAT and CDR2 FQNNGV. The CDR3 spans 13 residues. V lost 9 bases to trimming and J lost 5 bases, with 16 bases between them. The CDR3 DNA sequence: TGTGCCAGTGGAACAGGGCGTCGGGAGACCCAGTACTTC. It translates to CASGTGRRETQYF.

The CDR3 loop reads CASSNEKLFF. The CDR3 coding sequence is TGTGCCAGCAGCAATGAAAAACTGTTTTTT. This chain connects TRBV25-1 to TRBJ1-4; D uncertain. This CDR3 has 10 amino acids. Germline V gene sequence: CDR1 MGHDK, CDR2 SYGVNS. The V and J ends lost 6 bases and 5 bases respectively, with 1 base between them.

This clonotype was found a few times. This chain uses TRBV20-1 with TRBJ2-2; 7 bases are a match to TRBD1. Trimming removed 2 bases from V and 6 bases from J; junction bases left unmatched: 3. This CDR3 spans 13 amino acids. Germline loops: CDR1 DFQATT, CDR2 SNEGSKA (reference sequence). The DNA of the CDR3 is TGCAGTGCTAGACAGGGGGTGGCCGGGGAGCTGTTTTTT. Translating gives CSARQGVAGELFF.

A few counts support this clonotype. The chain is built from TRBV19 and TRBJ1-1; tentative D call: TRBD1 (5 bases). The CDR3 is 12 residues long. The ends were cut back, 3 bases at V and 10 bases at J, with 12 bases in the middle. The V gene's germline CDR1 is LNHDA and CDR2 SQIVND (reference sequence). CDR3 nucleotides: TGTGCCAGTAGTATTTTAACAGGAGGAGCTTTCTTT. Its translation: CASSILTGGAFF.

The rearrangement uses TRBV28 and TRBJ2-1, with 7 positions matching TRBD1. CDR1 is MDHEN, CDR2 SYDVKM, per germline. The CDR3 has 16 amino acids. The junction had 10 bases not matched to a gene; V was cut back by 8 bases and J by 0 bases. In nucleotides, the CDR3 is TGTGCCAGCCGAACCTTCAGGGGGAGCTCCTACAATGAGCAGTTCTTC. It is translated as CASRTFRGSSYNEQFF.